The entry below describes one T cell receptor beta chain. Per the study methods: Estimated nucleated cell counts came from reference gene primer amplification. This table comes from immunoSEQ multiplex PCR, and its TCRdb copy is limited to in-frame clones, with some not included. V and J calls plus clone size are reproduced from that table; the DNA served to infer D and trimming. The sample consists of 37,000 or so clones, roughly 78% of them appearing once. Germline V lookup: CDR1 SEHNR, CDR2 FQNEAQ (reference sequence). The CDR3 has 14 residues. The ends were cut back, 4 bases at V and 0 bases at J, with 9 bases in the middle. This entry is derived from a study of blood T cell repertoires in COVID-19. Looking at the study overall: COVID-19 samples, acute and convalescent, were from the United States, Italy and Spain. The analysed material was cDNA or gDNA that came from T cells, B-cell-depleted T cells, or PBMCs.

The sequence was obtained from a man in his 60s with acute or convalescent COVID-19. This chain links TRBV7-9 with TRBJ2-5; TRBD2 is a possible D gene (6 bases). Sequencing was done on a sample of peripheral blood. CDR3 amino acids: CASSYRDYQETQYF. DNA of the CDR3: TGTGCCAGCAGCTACCGGGACTACCAAGAGACCCAGTACTTC. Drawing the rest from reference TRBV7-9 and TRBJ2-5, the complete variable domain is DTGVSQNPRHKITKRGQNVTFRCDPISEHNRLYWYRQTLGQGPEFLTYFQNEAQLEKSRLLSDRFSAERPKGSFSTLEIQRTEQGDSAMYLCASSYRDYQETQYFGPGTRLLVL.